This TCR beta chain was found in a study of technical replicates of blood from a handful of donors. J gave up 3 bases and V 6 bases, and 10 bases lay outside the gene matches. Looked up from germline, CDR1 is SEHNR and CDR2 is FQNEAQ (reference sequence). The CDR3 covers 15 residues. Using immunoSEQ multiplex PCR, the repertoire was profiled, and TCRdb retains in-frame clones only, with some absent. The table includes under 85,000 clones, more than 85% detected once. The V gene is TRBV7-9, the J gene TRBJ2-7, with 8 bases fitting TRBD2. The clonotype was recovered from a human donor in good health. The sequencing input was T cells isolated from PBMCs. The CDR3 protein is CASSPIAGTFYEQYF. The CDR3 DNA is TGTGCCAGCAGTCCAATAGCGGGAACCTTCTACGAGCAGTACTTC.